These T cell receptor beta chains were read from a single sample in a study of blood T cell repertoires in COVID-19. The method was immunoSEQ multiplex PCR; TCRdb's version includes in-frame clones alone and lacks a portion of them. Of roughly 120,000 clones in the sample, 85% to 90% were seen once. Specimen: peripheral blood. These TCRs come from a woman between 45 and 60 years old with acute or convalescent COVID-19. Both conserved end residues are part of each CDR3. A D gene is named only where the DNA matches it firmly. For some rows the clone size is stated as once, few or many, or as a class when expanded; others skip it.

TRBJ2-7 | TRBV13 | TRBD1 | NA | CASSLGAGTGHLEQYF | TGTGCCAGCAGCTTAGGGGCCGGGACAGGTCATCTAGAGCAGTACTTC
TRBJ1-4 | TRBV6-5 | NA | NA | CASSYSDYNEKLFF | TGTGCCAGCAGTTATTCTGACTACAATGAAAAACTGTTTTTT
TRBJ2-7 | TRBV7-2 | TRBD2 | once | CASSLGGPLSGRVYEQYF | TGTGCCAGCAGCTTAGGGGGTCCCCTTAGCGGGAGGGTCTACGAGCAGTACTTC
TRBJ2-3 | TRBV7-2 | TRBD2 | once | CASSLEVRETDTQYF | TGTGCCAGCAGCTTAGAGGTGCGGGAGACAGATACGCAGTATTTT
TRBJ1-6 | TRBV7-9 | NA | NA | CASSSFRGNSPLHF | TGTGCCAGCAGCTCTTTCAGGGGTAATTCACCCCTCCACTTT
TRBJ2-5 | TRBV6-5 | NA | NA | CASSYSSESVSQYF | TGTGCCAGCAGTTACTCGAGTGAAAGCGTATCCCAGTACTTC
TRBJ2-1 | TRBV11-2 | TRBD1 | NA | CASSTRPGQGFMHEQFF | TGTGCCAGCAGCACTCGACCGGGACAGGGGTTTATGCATGAGCAGTTCTTC
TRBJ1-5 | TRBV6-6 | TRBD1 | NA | CASSSDRGGQPQHF | TGTGCCAGCAGTTCGGACAGGGGAGGACAGCCCCAGCATTTT
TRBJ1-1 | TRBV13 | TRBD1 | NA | CASRYGTGGSRGTEAFF | TGTGCCAGCAGGTATGGGACAGGCGGCTCGCGGGGGACTGAAGCTTTCTTT
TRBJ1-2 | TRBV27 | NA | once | CASTSDRNYGYTF | TGTGCCAGCACTTCGGACAGAAACTATGGCTACACCTTC
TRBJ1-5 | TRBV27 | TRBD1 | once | CASSLRLSGQGVLAQHF | TGTGCCAGCAGTTTACGCTTATCAGGACAGGGGGTGTTGGCCCAGCATTTT
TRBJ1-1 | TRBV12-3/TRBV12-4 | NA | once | CASIRNTEAFF | TGTGCCAGCATCCGGAACACTGAAGCTTTCTTT
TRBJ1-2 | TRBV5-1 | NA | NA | CASSSADTHNYGYTF | TGCGCCAGCAGCTCGGCCGACACCCATAACTATGGCTACACCTTC
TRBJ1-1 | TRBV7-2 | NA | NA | CASSSSGAVFEAFF | TGTGCCAGCAGCTCCTCAGGGGCAGTTTTTGAAGCTTTCTTT
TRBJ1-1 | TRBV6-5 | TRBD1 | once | CASSYGTANTEAFF | TGTGCCAGCAGTTACGGGACAGCCAACACTGAAGCTTTCTTT
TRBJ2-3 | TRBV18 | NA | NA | CASSPTRDTQYF | TGTGCCAGCTCACCAACGAGAGATACGCAGTATTTT
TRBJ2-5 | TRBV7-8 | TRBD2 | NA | CASSLTSGQETQYF | TGTGCCAGCAGCCTGACTAGCGGACAAGAGACCCAGTACTTC
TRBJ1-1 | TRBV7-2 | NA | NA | CASSLAWGHEAFF | TGTGCCAGCAGCTTAGCCTGGGGGCATGAAGCTTTCTTT
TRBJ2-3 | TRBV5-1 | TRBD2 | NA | CASSYGTSGGITDTQYF | TGCGCCAGCAGCTATGGGACTAGCGGGGGAATCACAGATACGCAGTATTTT
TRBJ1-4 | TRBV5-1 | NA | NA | CASSPGLTVSGEKLFF | TGCGCCAGCAGCCCGGGACTTACTGTCTCAGGGGAAAAACTGTTTTTT
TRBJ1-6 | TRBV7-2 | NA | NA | CASSLGSRTSNSPLHF | TGTGCCAGCAGCTTAGGGAGCAGGACTTCTAATTCACCCCTCCACTTT
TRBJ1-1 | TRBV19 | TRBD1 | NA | CASGLTGMNTEAFF | TGTGCCAGTGGCCTGACAGGGATGAACACTGAAGCTTTCTTT
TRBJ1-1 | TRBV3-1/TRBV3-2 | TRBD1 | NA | CASSSYRGNRTEAFF | TGTGCCAGCAGCTCCTACAGGGGAAACCGCACTGAAGCTTTCTTT
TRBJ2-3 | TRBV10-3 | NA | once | CAISEADTQYF | TGTGCCATCAGTGAGGCGGATACGCAGTATTTT
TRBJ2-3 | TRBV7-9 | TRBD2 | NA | CASSTGTSGSKYTQYF | TGTGCCAGCAGTACGGGGACTAGCGGGAGTAAGTATACGCAGTATTTT
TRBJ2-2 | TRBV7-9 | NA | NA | CASSQRLEGSGELFF | TGTGCCAGCAGCCAACGACTAGAGGGGTCCGGGGAGCTGTTTTTT
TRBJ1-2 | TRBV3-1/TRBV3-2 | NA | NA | CASSPQGYDYGYTF | TGTGCCAGCAGCCCCCAGGGCTACGACTATGGCTACACCTTC
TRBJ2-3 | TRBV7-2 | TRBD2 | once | CASSLALRLAGRGDTQYF | TGTGCCAGCAGCTTAGCGCTGCGACTAGCGGGGAGGGGAGATACGCAGTATTTT
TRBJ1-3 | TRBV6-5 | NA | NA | CASRSPGNTIYF | TGTGCCAGCAGGAGTCCTGGAAACACCATATATTTT
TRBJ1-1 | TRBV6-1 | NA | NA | CASSQQGQAFF | TGTGCCAGCAGTCAGCAGGGCCAAGCTTTCTTT
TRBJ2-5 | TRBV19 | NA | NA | CASSMRTAQETQYF | TGTGCCAGTAGTATGAGGACAGCCCAAGAGACCCAGTACTTC
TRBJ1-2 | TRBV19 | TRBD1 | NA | CASSEIPGQPYGYTF | TGTGCCAGTAGTGAGATACCGGGACAGCCCTATGGCTACACCTTC
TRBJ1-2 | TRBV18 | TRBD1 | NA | CASSGTALRGYTF | TGTGCCAGCTCAGGGACAGCCCTTCGTGGCTACACCTTC
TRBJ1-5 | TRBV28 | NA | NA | CASRPSWTLRDQPQHF | TGTGCCAGCAGGCCCTCGTGGACATTACGCGATCAGCCCCAGCATTTT
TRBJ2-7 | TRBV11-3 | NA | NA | CASSRTAGSYEQYF | TGTGCCAGCAGTAGGACTGCCGGCTCCTACGAGCAGTACTTC
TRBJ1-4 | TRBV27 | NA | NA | CASRSWQGKKLFF | TGTGCCAGCAGGTCGTGGCAGGGAAAAAAACTGTTTTTT
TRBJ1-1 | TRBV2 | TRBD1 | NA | CASSEDRGRETEAFF | TGTGCCAGCAGTGAGGACAGGGGAAGGGAGACTGAAGCTTTCTTT
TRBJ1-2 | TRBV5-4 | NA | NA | CASSSGGYGGYTF | TGTGCCAGCAGCTCCGGTGGTTATGGTGGCTACACCTTC
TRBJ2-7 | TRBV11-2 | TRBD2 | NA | CASRGGEGLYEQYF | TGTGCCAGCAGAGGTGGGGAGGGGCTGTACGAGCAGTACTTC
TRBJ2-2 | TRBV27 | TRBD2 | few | CASSLGTSGRSGELFF | TGTGCCAGCAGTTTGGGGACTAGCGGGAGATCCGGGGAGCTGTTTTTT
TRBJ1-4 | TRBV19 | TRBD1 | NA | CASRQGAGEKLFF | TGTGCCAGTAGACAGGGGGCGGGCGAAAAACTGTTTTTT
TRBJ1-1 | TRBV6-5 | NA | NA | CASSWGPLNTEAFF | TGTGCCAGCAGTTGGGGCCCCCTGAACACTGAAGCTTTCTTT
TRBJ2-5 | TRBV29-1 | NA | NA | CSAGSGAGETQYF | TGCAGCGCGGGGTCAGGGGCAGGGGAGACCCAGTACTTC
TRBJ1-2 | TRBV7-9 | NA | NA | CASSSGQKFYGYTF | TGTGCCAGCAGCAGCGGACAGAAATTCTATGGCTACACCTTC
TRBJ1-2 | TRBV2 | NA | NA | CASSRPDSRVHGYTF | TGTGCCAGCAGTCGGCCGGACAGTAGGGTTCATGGCTACACCTTC
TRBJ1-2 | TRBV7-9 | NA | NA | CASSLGGVYGYTF | TGTGCCAGCAGCTTAGGGGGGGTCTATGGCTACACCTTC
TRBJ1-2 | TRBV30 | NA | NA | CAWSLRTGLYYGYTF | TGTGCCTGGAGTTTACGAACAGGGCTATACTATGGCTACACCTTC
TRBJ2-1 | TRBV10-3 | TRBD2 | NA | CAISETSYLAGGGGEQFF | TGTGCCATCAGTGAAACCTCTTACCTAGCGGGGGGAGGAGGTGAGCAGTTCTTC
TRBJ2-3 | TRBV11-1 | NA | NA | CASSPWRPRDSDTQYF | TGTGCCAGCAGCCCCTGGAGACCTCGGGACTCGGATACGCAGTATTTT
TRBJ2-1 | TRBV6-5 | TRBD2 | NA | CASSSTSGGAYNEQFF | TGTGCCAGCAGTTCGACTAGCGGGGGGGCCTACAATGAGCAGTTCTTC
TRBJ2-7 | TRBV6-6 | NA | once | CASSQKGEQYF | TGTGCCAGCAGTCAGAAGGGGGAGCAGTACTTC
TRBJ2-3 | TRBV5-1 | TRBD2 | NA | CASSLERGETSTDTQYF | TGCGCCAGCAGCTTGGAGCGGGGTGAAACTAGCACAGATACGCAGTATTTT